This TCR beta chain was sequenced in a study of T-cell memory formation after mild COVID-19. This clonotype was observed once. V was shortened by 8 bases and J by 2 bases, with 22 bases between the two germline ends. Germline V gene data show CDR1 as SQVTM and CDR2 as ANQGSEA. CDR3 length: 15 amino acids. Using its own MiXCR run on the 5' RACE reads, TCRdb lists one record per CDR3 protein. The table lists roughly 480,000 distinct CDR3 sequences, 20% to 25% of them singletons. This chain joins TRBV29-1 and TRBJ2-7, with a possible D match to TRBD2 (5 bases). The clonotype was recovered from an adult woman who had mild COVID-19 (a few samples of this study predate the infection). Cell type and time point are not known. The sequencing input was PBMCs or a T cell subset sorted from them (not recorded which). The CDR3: CSITNPEGWPYEQYF. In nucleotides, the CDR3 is TGCAGCATTACCAACCCAGAGGGCTGGCCCTACGAGCAGTACTTC.